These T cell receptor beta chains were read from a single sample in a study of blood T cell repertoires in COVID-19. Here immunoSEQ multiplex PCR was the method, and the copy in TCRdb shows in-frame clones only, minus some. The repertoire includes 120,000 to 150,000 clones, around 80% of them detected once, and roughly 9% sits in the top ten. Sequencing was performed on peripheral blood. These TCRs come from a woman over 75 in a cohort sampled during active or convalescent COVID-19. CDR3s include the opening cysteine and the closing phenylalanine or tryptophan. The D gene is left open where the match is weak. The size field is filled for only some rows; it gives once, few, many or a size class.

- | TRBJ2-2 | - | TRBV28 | CASWLGGYGELFF | TGTGCCTCCTGGTTAGGAGGGTACGGGGAGCTGTTTTTT
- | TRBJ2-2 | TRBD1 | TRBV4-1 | CASSLTGVGELFF | TGCGCCAGCAGCCTAACAGGGGTCGGGGAGCTGTTTTTT
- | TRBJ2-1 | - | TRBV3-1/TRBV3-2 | CASSGPSVRSYNEQFF | TGTGCCAGCAGCGGCCCTAGCGTCCGGTCCTACAATGAGCAGTTCTTC
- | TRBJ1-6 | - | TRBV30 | CAWSRTVYNSPLHF | TGTGCCTGGAGTCGGACAGTCTATAATTCACCCCTCCACTTT
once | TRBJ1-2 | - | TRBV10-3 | CAISGATGRNYGYTF | TGTGCCATCAGTGGGGCGACAGGCCGAAACTATGGCTACACCTTC
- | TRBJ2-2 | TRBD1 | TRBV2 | CASRKPGGTGELFF | TGTGCCAGCAGGAAACCAGGGGGTACCGGGGAGCTGTTTTTT
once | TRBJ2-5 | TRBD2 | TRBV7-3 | CASSPSGGETQYF | TGTGCCAGCAGTCCGAGCGGGGGCGAGACCCAGTACTTC
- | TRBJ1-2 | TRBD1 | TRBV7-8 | CASSPTGVYGYTF | TGTGCCAGCAGCCCAACAGGGGTCTATGGCTACACCTTC
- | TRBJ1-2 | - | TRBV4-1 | CASSQVQRGYGYTF | TGCGCCAGCAGCCAAGTCCAAAGAGGCTATGGCTACACCTTC
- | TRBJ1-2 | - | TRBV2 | CASRDTTQGYGYTF | TGTGCCAGCAGGGACACTACACAGGGCTATGGCTACACCTTC
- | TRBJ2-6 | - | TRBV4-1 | CASSQVASRSGANVLTF | TGCGCCAGCAGCCAAGTTGCTTCGAGATCCGGGGCCAACGTCCTGACTTTC
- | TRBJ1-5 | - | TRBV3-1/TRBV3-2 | CASSQNQGNQPQHF | TGTGCCAGCAGCCAAAACCAGGGGAATCAGCCCCAGCATTTT
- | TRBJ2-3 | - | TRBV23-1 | CASSPNFTSTDTQYF | TGCGCCAGCAGTCCTAACTTTACGAGCACAGATACGCAGTATTTT